This TCR beta chain was profiled in a study of identical twins. Study-level findings and limits: Twin sharing of out-of-frame TCR alpha was underestimated by models in monozygotic pairs.

On this clonotype: The antigen is not known.

MiXCR, applied by TCRdb to the 5' RACE reads, yields one record per CDR3 protein. The profile shows some 710,000 distinct CDR3 sequences, around 6% of them singletons. V was clipped by 5 bases and J by 2 bases; unmatched bases: 6. Looked up from germline, CDR1 is MNHNS and CDR2 is SASEGT. CDR3 length equals 15 residues. The V call is TRBV6-1, the J call TRBJ2-5, with 9 bases matching TRBD1. This sequence was found in a young man in good health. The sample consisted of naive T cells sorted from blood. CDR3 DNA: TGTGCCAGCAGTCCAGGACAGGGGCTACAAGAGACCCAGTACTTC. Translating gives CASSPGQGLQETQYF.